A few counts support the clone carrying this T cell receptor beta chain. Its antigen is not identified. The sample belongs to a study of beta chain features in type 1 diabetes. Study-wide findings and caveats: More deletions and fewer insertions at VDJ junctions were seen in type 1 diabetes patients. Cells with high TCR expression could be over-represented by cDNA sequencing.

CDR3 size: 16 residues. V was pared by 1 base and J by 4 bases, with 5 bases of the junction left unmatched. Germline CDR1 is SGHTA and CDR2 is FQGNSA. Blood was drawn once from each donor into heparinised tubes. The draws averaged around 110 mL. Expressed TCRB transcripts were sequenced because the entire RNA isolate underwent reverse transcription. Only in-frame clones appear in the TCRdb table, and some are missing; sequencing was by immunoSEQ multiplex PCR. Of fewer than 900,000 clones detected, about a sixth appear once; the ten largest clones hold about 0.02%. The sequencing input was naive CD4+ T cells from blood. The chain joins TRBV7-2 to TRBJ2-7; the match to TRBD1 covers 12 bases. This TCR came from a woman aged 18-35 years in good health. CDR3 DNA sequence: TGTGCCAGCAGCTTAGTAGCGGGACAGGGGGCTTACGAGCAGTACTTC. Protein sequence: CASSLVAGQGAYEQYF.